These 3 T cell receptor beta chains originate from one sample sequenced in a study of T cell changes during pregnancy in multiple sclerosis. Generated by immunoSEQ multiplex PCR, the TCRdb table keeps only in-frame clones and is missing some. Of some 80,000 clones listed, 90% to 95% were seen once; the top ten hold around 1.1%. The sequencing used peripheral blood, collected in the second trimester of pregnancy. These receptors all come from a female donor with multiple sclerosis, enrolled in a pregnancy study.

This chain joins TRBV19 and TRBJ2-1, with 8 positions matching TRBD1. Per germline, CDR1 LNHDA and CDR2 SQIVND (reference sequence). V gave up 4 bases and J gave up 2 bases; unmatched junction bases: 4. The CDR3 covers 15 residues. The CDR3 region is CASSKDRGPYNEQFF. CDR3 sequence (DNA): TGTGCCAGTAGTAAAGACAGGGGCCCCTACAATGAGCAGTTCTTC. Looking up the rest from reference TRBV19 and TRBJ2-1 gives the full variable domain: DGGITQSPKYLFRKEGQNVTLSCEQNLNHDAMYWYRQDPGQGLRLIYYSQIVNDFQKGDIAEGYSVSREKKESFPLTVTSAQKNPTAFYLCASSKDRGPYNEQFFGPGTRLTVL.

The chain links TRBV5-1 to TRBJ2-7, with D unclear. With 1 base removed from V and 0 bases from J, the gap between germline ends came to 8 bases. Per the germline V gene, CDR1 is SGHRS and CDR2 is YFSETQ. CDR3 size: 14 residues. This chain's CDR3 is CASSLTRSSYEQYF. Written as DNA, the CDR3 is TGCGCCAGCAGCTTGACCCGGAGCTCCTACGAGCAGTACTTC.

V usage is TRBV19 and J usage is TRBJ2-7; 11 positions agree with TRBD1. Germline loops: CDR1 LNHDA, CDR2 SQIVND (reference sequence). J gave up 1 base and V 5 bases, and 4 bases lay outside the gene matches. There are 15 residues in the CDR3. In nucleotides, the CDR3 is TGTGCCAGTAGTGAGGGGACAGGGGGTTCCTACGAGCAGTACTTC. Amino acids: CASSEGTGGSYEQYF. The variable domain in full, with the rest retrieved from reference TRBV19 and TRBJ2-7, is DGGITQSPKYLFRKEGQNVTLSCEQNLNHDAMYWYRQDPGQGLRLIYYSQIVNDFQKGDIAEGYSVSREKKESFPLTVTSAQKNPTAFYLCASSEGTGGSYEQYFGPGTRLTVT.